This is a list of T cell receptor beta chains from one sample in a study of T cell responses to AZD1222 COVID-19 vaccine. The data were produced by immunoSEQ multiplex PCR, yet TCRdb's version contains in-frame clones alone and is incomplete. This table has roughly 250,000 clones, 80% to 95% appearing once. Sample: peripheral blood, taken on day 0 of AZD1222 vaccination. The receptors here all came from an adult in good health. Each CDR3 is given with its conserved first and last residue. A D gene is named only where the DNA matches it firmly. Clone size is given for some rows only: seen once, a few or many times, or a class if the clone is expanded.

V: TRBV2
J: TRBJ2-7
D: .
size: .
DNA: TGTGCCAGCAGCGGGCGAGCTGGCGAGCAGTACTTC
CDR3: CASSGRAGEQYF

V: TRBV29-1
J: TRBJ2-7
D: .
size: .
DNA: TGCAGCGTTGGATTTCGGCAGGAGGATGAGGAGCAGTACTTC
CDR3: CSVGFRQEDEEQYF

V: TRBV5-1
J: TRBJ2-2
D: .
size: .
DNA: TGCGCCAGCAGCTTGGCCGCCACCGGGGAGCTGTTTTTT
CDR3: CASSLAATGELFF

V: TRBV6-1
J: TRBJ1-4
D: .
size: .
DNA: TGTGCCAGCAGTGACCTCTTTGGTGTGACTAATGAAAAACTGTTTTTT
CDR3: CASSDLFGVTNEKLFF

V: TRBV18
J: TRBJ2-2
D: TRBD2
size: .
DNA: TGTGCCAGCTCACCGAGGACTAGCGGGCCTACCGGGGAGCTGTTTTTT
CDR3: CASSPRTSGPTGELFF

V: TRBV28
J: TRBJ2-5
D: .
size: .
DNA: TGTGCCAGCAAAGAGGGCCTTGAAGAGACCCAGTACTTC
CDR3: CASKEGLEETQYF

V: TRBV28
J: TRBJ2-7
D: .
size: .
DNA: TGTGCCAGCGGGGGGTCGGTCCCGCGCGAGCAGTACTTC
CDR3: CASGGSVPREQYF

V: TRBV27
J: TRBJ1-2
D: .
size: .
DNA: TGTGCCAGCAGCCTTATAGCTAACTATGGCTACACCTTC
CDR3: CASSLIANYGYTF

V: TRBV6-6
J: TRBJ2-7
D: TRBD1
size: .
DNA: TGTGCCAGCCACCGGACAGGCTCTGGGCAGTACTTC
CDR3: CASHRTGSGQYF

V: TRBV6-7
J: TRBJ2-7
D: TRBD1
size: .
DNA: TGTGCCAGCAGTCCCGACAGGGACTACGAGCAGTACTTC
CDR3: CASSPDRDYEQYF

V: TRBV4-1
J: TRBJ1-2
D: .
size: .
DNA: TGCGCCAGCAGCCAAGATTGGAGGGGCTACACCTTC
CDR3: CASSQDWRGYTF

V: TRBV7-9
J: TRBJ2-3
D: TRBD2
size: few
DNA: TGTGCCAGCAGCTTAGAGCGGACTAGGTGGATATCAGATACGCAGTATTTT
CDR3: CASSLERTRWISDTQYF

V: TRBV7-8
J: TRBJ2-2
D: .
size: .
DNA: TGTGCCAGCAGCCCCGTACGTCTAGCCCACACCGGGGAGCTGTTTTTT
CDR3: CASSPVRLAHTGELFF

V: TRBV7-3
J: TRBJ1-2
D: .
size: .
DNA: TGTGCCAGCAGCAAAGACCCGGGGACCTATGGCTACACCTTC
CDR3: CASSKDPGTYGYTF

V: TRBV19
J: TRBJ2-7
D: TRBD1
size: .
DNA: TGTGCCAGTAGTATAGGGGCCGTTGGACAGGGGGCCTACGAGCAGTACTTC
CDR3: CASSIGAVGQGAYEQYF

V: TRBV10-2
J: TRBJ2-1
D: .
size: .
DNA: TGCGCCAGCAGTGAAACATCAGGGAGCACGACGCAGTTCTTC
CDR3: CASSETSGSTTQFF

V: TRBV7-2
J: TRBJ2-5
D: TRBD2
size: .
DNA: TGTGCCAGCAGCTTCTCCAGCGGGAGAGGAGGGGAGACCCAGTACTTC
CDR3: CASSFSSGRGGETQYF

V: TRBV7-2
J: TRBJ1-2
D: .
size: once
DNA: TGTGCCAGCAGCACAATCGGCCTGACAAGATATGGCTACACCTTC
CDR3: CASSTIGLTRYGYTF

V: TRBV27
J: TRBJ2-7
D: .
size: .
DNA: TGTGCCAGTCGGGGGGCGGGCTACGAGCAGTACTTC
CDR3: CASRGAGYEQYF

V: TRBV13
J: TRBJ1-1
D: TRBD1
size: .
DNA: TGTGCCAGCAGCTCGGGACAGGGGCTCGGGAACACTGAAGCTTTCTTT
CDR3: CASSSGQGLGNTEAFF

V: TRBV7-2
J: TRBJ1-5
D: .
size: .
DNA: TGTGCCAGCAGCTTTGGTGCAGGAAGAGGCAATCAGCCCCAGCATTTT
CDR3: CASSFGAGRGNQPQHF

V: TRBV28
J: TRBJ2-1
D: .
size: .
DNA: TGTGCCAGCACTACCCCTTGGGGGGCCTACAATGAGCAGTTCTTC
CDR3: CASTTPWGAYNEQFF

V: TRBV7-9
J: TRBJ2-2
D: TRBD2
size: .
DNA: TGTGCCAGCAGCTTTGGGCTAGCGGGACTGAACACCGGGGAGCTGTTTTTT
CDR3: CASSFGLAGLNTGELFF

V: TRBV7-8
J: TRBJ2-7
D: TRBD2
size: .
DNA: TGTGCCAGCAGCCCGAGGACTAGCGGGACCTACGAGCAGTACTTC
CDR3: CASSPRTSGTYEQYF

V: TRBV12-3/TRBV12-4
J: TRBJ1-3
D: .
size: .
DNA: TGTGCCAGCAGTTTGGGGGACACCATATATTTT
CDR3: CASSLGDTIYF

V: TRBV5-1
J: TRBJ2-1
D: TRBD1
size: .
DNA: TGCGCCAGCAGCCCGGGACAGGGGGAATACAATGAGCAGTTCTTC
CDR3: CASSPGQGEYNEQFF

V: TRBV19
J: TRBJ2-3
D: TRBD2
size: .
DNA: TGTGCCACCGGAGGACTAGCGGTAGATACGCAGTATTTT
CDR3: CATGGLAVDTQYF

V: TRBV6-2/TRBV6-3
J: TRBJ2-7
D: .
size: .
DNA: TGTGCCAGCAGTTACTTTATTGATCGGGGGACTCACTACGAGCAGTACTTC
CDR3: CASSYFIDRGTHYEQYF

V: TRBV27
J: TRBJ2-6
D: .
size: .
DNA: TGTGCCAGCAGTTCCCGAGTTGGGGCCAACGTCCTGACTTTC
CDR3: CASSSRVGANVLTF

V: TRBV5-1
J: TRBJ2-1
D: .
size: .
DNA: TGCGCCAGCAGCTTGGAGGGCGGGGCCTACAATGAGCAGTTCTTC
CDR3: CASSLEGGAYNEQFF

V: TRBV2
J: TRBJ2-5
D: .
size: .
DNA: TGTGCCAGCAGTGGGAGTAGCCGGGAGACCCAGTACTTC
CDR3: CASSGSSRETQYF

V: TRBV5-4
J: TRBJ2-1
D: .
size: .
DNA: TGTGCCAGCAGCTTGGGGGTAGGCGTGGACTTCGGGCAGTTCTTC
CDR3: CASSLGVGVDFGQFF

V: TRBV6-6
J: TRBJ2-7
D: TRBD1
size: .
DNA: TGTGCCAGCAGTAGACAGGGGTACGAGCAGTACTTC
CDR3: CASSRQGYEQYF

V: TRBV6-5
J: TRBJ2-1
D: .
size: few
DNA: TGTGCCAGCAGCAGCCCGGGACACCGAGATGAGCAGTTCTTC
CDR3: CASSSPGHRDEQFF

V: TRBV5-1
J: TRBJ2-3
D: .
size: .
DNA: TGCGCCAGCAGCCAAACACCGGCCGATACGCAGTATTTT
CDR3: CASSQTPADTQYF

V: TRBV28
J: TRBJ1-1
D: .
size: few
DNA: TGTGCCAGCAGTCCACGTGGGACACTTAGGAACACTGAAGCTTTCTTT
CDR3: CASSPRGTLRNTEAFF

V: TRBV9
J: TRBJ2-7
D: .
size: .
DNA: TGTGCCAGCAGCGTAGATAAGGGGCACGGCGAGCAGTACTTC
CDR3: CASSVDKGHGEQYF

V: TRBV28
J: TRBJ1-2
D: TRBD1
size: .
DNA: TGTGCCAGCAGTTTATGGAGGGGGCCTAACTATGGCTACACCTTC
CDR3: CASSLWRGPNYGYTF

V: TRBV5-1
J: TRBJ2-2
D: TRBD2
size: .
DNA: TGCGCCAGCAGCCCGACTAGCGGGATCAACCCGAACACCGGGGAGCTGTTTTTT
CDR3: CASSPTSGINPNTGELFF

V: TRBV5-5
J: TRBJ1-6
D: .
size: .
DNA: TGTGCCAGCAGCCAGATAACCTCCTATAATTCACCCCTCCACTTT
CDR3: CASSQITSYNSPLHF

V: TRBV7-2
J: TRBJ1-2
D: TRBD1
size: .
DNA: TGTGCCAGCAGCGCCCGGGACAGGGGGCGCGGCTACACCTTC
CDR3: CASSARDRGRGYTF